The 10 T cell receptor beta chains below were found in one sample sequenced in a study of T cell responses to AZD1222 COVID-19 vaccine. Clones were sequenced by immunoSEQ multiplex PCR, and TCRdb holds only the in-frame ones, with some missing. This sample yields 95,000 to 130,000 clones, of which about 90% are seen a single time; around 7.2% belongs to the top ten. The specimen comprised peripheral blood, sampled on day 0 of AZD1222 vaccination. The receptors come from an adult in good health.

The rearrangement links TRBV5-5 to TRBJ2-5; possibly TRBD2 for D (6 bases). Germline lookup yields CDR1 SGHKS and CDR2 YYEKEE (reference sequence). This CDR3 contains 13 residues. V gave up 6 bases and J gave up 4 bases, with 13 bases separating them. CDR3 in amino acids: CASKREMRETQYF. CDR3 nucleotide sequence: TGTGCCAGCAAACGGGAGATGAGAGAGACCCAGTACTTC.

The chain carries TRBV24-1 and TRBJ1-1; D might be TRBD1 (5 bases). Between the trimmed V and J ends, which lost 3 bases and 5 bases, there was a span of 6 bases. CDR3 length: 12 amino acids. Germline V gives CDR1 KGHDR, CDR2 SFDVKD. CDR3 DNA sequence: TGTGCCACCAGTGATGGGGGGACTGAAGCTTTCTTT. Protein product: CATSDGGTEAFF.

Here the CDR3 reads CASSLSLGVNGYTF. CDR3 bases: TGTGCCAGCAGTTTATCGCTGGGGGTCAATGGCTACACCTTC. V is TRBV27 and J is TRBJ1-2, with D possibly TRBD1 on 5 matching bases. Between the trimmed V and J ends, which lost 0 bases and 6 bases, there was a span of 11 bases. The germline V gene has CDR1 MNHEY and CDR2 SMNVEV (reference sequence). The CDR3 has 14 residues.

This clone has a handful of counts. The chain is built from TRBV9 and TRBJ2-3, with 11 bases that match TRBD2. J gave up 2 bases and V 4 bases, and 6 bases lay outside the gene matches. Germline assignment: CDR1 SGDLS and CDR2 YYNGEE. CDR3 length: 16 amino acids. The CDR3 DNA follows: TGTGCCAGCAGCTTTAGCGGGAGGGCCTCCACAGATACGCAGTATTTT. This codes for CASSFSGRASTDTQYF.

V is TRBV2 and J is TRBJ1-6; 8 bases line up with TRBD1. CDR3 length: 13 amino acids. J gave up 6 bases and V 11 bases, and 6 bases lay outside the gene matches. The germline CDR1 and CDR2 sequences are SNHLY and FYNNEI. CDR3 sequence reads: CAGSTGVNSPLHF. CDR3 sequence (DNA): TGTGCCGGATCGACAGGGGTTAATTCACCCCTCCACTTT.

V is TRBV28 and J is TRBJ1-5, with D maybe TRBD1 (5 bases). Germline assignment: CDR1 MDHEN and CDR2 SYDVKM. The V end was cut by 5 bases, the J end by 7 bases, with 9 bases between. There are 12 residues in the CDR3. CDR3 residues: CASSQGGQPQHF. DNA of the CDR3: TGTGCCAGCAGTCAGGGTGGCCAGCCCCAGCATTTT.

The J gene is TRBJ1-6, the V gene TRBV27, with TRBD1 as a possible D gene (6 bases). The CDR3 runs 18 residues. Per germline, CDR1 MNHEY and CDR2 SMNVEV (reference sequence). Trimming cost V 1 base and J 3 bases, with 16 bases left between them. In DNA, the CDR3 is TGTGCCAGCAGTTTATGGGAGGGGGGAAGGGACTATAATTCACCCCTCCACTTT. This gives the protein CASSLWEGGRDYNSPLHF.

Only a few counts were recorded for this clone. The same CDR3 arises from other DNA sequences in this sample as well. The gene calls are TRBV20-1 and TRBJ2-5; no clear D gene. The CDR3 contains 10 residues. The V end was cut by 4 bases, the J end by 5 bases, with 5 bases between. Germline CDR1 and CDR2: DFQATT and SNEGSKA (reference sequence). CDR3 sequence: CSAMGETQYF. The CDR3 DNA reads TGCAGTGCTATGGGGGAGACCCAGTACTTC.

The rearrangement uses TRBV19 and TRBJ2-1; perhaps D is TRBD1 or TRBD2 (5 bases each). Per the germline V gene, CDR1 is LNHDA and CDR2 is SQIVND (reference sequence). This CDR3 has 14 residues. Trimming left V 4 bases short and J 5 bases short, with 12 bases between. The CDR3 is CASSTGLMNNEQFF. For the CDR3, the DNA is TGTGCCAGTAGTACGGGGCTTATGAACAATGAGCAGTTCTTC.

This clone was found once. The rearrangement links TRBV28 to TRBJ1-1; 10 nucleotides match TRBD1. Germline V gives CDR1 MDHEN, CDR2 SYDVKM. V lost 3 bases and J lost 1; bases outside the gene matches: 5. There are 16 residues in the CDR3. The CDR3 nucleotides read TGTGCCAGCAGTTTCGGGACAGGGGACGCGAACACTGAAGCTTTCTTT. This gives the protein CASSFGTGDANTEAFF.